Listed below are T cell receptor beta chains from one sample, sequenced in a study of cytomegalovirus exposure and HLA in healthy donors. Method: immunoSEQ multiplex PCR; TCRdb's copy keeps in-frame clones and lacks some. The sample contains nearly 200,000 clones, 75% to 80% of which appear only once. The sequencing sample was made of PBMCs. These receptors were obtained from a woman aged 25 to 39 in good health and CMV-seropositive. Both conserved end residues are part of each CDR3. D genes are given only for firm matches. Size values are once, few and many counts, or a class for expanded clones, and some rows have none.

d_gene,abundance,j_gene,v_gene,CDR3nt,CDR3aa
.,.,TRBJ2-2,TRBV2,TGTGCCAGCAGCACAGGGCCCGGGGAGCTGTTTTTT,CASSTGPGELFF
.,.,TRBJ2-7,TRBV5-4,TGTGCCAGCAGCTCCGGGACACTTGGCTCCTACGAGCAGTACTTC,CASSSGTLGSYEQYF
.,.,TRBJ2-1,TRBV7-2,TGTGCCAGCAGCTTGTTAGGAGGCGCCTACAATGAGCAGTTCTTC,CASSLLGGAYNEQFF
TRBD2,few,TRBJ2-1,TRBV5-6,TGTGCCAGCAGCATGTTAGCGGGGGGACCGAACAATGAGCAGTTCTTC,CASSMLAGGPNNEQFF
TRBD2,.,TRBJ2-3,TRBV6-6,TGTGCCACCTGGGACAGCGGGAGGTGGAGCACAGATACGCAGTATTTT,CATWDSGRWSTDTQYF
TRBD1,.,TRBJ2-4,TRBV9,TGTGCCAGCAGCTTAGGACAGGCAAAAAACATTCAGTACTTC,CASSLGQAKNIQYF
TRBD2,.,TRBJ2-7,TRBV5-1,TGCGCCAGCAGCTTGGAAACTAGCGGGAGCGGGTACTTC,CASSLETSGSGYF
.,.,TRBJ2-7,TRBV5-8,TGTGCCAGCAGCTTTCAAAGCGGAAGCTACGAGCAGTACTTC,CASSFQSGSYEQYF
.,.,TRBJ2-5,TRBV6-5,TGTGCCAGCAGCAGACAGGGAGGAGAGACCCAGTACTTC,CASSRQGGETQYF
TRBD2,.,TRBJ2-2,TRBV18,TGTGCCAGCTCACCCCGCCAGCTAGCGGTCCTCACCGGGGAGCTGTTTTTT,CASSPRQLAVLTGELFF
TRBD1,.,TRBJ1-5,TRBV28,TGTGCCGGGGACATACAGGGACAGAACTTTAGCAATCAGCCCCAGCATTTT,CAGDIQGQNFSNQPQHF
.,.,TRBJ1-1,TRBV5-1,TGCGCCAGCAGCTTCGGACAGAACACTGAAGCTTTCTTT,CASSFGQNTEAFF
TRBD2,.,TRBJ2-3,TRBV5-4,TGTGCCAGCAGCTCAGGACTAGCGGGAGTTGACGATACGCAGTATTTT,CASSSGLAGVDDTQYF
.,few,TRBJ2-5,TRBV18,TGTGCCAGCTCACTGAACGCCGGGTGGGACCAAGAGACCCAGTACTTC,CASSLNAGWDQETQYF
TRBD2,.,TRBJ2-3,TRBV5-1,TGCGCCAGCAGCTTGGAAGCGGGAGTAGTTGCAGATACGCAGTATTTT,CASSLEAGVVADTQYF
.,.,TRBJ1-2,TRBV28,TGTGCCAGCAGGACCGACAAGCCCTATGGCTACACCTTC,CASRTDKPYGYTF
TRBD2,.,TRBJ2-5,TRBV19,TGTGCCAGTAGTATAGCCGGGAGGGAGACCCAGTACTTC,CASSIAGRETQYF
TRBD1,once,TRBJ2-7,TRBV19,TGTGCCAGTAGTATGCGTAGGGGGCCCTACGAGCAGTACTTC,CASSMRRGPYEQYF
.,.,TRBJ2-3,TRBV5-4,TGTGCCAGCAGCCGGTCGGTGGTTAGCACAGATACGCAGTATTTT,CASSRSVVSTDTQYF
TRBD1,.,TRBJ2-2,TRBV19,TGTGCCAGTAGTATAGATGAGACAGGGGTTGGGACCGGGGAGCTGTTTTTT,CASSIDETGVGTGELFF
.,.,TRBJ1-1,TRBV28,TGTGCCAGCAGTCGACAGGAGAACACTGAAGCTTTCTTT,CASSRQENTEAFF
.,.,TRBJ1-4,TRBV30,TGTGCCTGGAGTGGAAGGGAGGAGGAAAAACTGTTTTTT,CAWSGREEEKLFF
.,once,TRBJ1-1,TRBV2,TGTGCCAGCAGGGCCAACATGAACACTGAAGCTTTCTTT,CASRANMNTEAFF
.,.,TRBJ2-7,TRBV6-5,TGTGCCAGCAGCCCCCGGACGCGGGGCGAGCAGTACTTC,CASSPRTRGEQYF
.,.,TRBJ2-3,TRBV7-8,TGTGCCAGCAGCTTATTTAGCGTTACAGATACGCAGTATTTT,CASSLFSVTDTQYF